The source of this T cell receptor (beta chain) is a study of CD8 T cells in ankylosing spondylitis. Whole-study findings and limits: Earlier authors reported some of these motif variants in reactive arthritis synovial fluid and blood. Matched ankylosing spondylitis synovial fluid reportedly contained a significantly enriched population of disease-linked clones. The study identified a TCR beta motif of roughly eight highly homologous variants that appeared characteristic of ankylosing spondylitis blood.

Preparation of TCR beta libraries was done by quantitative 5'-RACE with molecular barcodes. TCRdb re-analysed the 5' RACE reads in MiXCR, keeping a single row per CDR3 protein. The data show about 180,000 distinct CDR3 sequences, approximately 10% seen once. Losses at the gene ends were 3 bases for V and 5 bases for J; bases not matched to a gene: 7. CDR1 SGHNT and CDR2 YYREEE come from the germline V gene (reference sequence). There are 14 residues in the CDR3. This clonotype turned up a few times. Antigen: not known. Sequences were obtained from blood, either unsorted or a sorted T cell fraction (not recorded which). This chain joins TRBV5-4 and TRBJ1-1; 7 positions agree with TRBD1. The source of this sequence is a female donor with ankylosing spondylitis or in good health (not recorded which). The CDR3 coding sequence is TGTGCCAGCAGCTCCCGACAGGGCAGGACTGAAGCTTTCTTT. As protein: CASSSRQGRTEAFF.